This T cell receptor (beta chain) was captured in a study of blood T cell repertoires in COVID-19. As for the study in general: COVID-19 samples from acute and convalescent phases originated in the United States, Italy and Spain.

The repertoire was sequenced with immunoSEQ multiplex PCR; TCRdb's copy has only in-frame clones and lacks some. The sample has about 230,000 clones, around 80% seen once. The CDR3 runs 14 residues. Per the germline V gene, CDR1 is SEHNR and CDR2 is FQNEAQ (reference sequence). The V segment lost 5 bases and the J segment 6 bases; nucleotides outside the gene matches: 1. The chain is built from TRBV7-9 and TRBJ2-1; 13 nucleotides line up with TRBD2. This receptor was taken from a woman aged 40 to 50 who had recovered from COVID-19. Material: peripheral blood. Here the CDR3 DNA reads TGTGCCAGCAGCAGACTAGCGGGGGGCAATGAGCAGTTCTTC. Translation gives CASSRLAGGNEQFF. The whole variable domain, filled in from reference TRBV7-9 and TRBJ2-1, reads DTGVSQNPRHKITKRGQNVTFRCDPISEHNRLYWYRQTLGQGPEFLTYFQNEAQLEKSRLLSDRFSAERPKGSFSTLEIQRTEQGDSAMYLCASSRLAGGNEQFFGPGTRLTVL.